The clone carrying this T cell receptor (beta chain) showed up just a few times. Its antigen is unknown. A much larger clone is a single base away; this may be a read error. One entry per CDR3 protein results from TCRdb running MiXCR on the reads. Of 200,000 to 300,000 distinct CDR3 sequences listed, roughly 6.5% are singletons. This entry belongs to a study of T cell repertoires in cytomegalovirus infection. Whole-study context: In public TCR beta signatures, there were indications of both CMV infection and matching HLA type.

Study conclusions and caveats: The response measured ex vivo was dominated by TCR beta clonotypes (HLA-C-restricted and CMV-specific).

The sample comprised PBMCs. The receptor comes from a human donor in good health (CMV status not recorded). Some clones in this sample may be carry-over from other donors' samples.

The DNA for the CDR3 is TGTGCCAGCAGGCCAACTGGGGCCAACGTCCTGACTTTC. Encoded protein: CASRPTGANVLTF. The chain employs TRBV14 and TRBJ2-6; D is ambiguous. Trimming shortened V by 6 bases and J by 2 bases, and 5 bases separated the two germline ends. Germline V CDR1 and CDR2: SGHDN, FVKESK. The length of the CDR3 is 13 residues.